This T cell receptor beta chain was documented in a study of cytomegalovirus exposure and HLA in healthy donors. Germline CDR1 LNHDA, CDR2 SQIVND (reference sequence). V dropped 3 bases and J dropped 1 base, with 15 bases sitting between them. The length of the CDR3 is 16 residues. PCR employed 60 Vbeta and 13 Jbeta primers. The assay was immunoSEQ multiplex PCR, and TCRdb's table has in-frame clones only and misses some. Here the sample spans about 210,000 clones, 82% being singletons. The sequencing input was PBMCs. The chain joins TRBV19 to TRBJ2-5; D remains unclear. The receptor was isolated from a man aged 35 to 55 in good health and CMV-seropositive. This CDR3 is CASSMFRQAVQETQYF. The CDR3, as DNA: TGTGCCAGTAGTATGTTTCGGCAGGCTGTCCAAGAGACCCAGTACTTC.